This TCR beta chain was sequenced during a study of T cells in women clearing cervical HPV infection. Study overall: Donors had HPV16-related CIN3 or worse; 2 had invasive cancer. Case blood was drawn when the lesion was first found; control blood after infection became undetectable.

The repertoire was sequenced with immunoSEQ multiplex PCR; TCRdb's copy has only in-frame clones and lacks some. The listing contains under 35,000 clones. This CDR3 is built from 17 residues. Germline V CDR1 and CDR2: LGHNA, YNFKEQ. Prevalent HPV16 infections were excluded; only incident single HPV16 infections included. A note on this clone: Its specificity is unknown. An end of the junction differs from the germline gene, which may be a read error. With the read ending 3 residues before the CDR3 end, the germline J gene is used to fill in that end.

Overall study findings and caveats: CIN3+ cases had significantly higher TCR richness than controls; evenness did not differ.

This TCR was recovered from a woman aged 18-70 years with a cervical HPV16 infection that either progressed to CIN3+ or cleared (not recorded which). V and J are TRBV4-2 and TRBJ2-5; maybe TRBD2 (5 bases). The sample comprised blood buffy coat. The CDR3 DNA, read in part, is TGCGCCAGCAGCCAAGGAATGGACTTCTCCTTAGGGGAGACC. Translating it yields CASSQGMDFSLGET. The whole CDR3 is CASSQGMDFSLGETQYF.